This passage covers 5 T cell receptor beta chains from one sample sequenced in a study of T cells in Graves' hyperthyroidism and ophthalmopathy (dated by TCRdb to the late 2010s). Libraries were made using multiplex PCR. The reads were generated on an Illumina HiSeq 2000. TCR beta CDR3 regions were amplified from RNA transcripts. The first round of RT-PCR for the TCR CDR3 was performed with the HTBI primer set and the Qiagen OneStep RT-PCR kit. TCRdb reprocessing: public reads trimmed at Q25 with fastp, clones called with MiXCR, in-frame beta chains kept. Entries are consolidated by CDR3 protein sequence, retaining the most common genes and DNA. Counted in this sample were more than 350,000 distinct CDR3 sequences; roughly 15% of them appeared once. The ten largest clones add up to 15% to 20% of the sample. The sequencing sample was made of blood. The receptors derive from a woman aged 55-69 years with Graves' ophthalmopathy.

This clonotype was recorded at least ten times. The V and J genes are TRBV28 and TRBJ2-7, with 8 bases that match TRBD1. This CDR3 has 14 amino acids. The junction had 11 bases not matched to a gene; V was cut back by 6 bases and J by 7 bases. Germline V gives CDR1 MDHEN, CDR2 SYDVKM. CDR3 DNA: TGTGCCAGCAGCCCCTGGACAGGGCCGGGGGAGCAGTACTTC. As protein: CASSPWTGPGEQYF.

This clonotype showed up many times. The genes are TRBV28 and TRBJ2-3; 9 bases line up with TRBD1. After removal of 5 bases from V and 7 bases from J, the junction contained 13 bases not matched to a gene. Germline CDR1 and CDR2: MDHEN and SYDVKM. The CDR3 consists of 16 residues. The CDR3 coding sequence is TGTGCCAGCAGTCCTACCACAGGGGGCCGTCCAAATACGCAGTATTTT. Amino acid sequence: CASSPTTGGRPNTQYF.

The V and J genes are TRBV4-1 and TRBJ2-1, with D tentatively TRBD2 (6 bases). The V and J ends lost 0 bases and 8 bases respectively, with 11 bases between them. The CDR3 extends over 14 amino acids. The germline CDR1 and CDR2 sequences are MGHRA and YSYEKL. The CDR3 sequence: CASSQDRGMDEQFF. DNA for the CDR3: TGCGCCAGCAGCCAAGATCGGGGGATGGATGAGCAGTTCTTC.

This clonotype was recorded at least ten times. V is TRBV5-8 and J is TRBJ2-7; D possibly matches TRBD1 or TRBD2 (5 bases each). Trimming cost V 3 bases and J 2 bases, with 15 bases left between them. The CDR3 has 15 amino acids. Germline V lookup: CDR1 SGHTS, CDR2 YDEGEE. The CDR3 loop is CASSSQGPLAYEQYF. For the CDR3, the DNA is TGTGCCAGCAGCTCTCAGGGACCATTAGCCTACGAGCAGTACTTC.

At least ten counts were recorded for this clonotype. This chain links TRBV20-1 with TRBJ2-1; 11 bases are shared with TRBD2. The CDR3 has 15 amino acids. V was clipped by 6 bases and J by 2 bases; unmatched bases: 6. Per germline, CDR1 DFQATT and CDR2 SNEGSKA (reference sequence). DNA for the CDR3: TGCAGTGCAGATCCGGGACTAGCGGCCTACAATGAGCAGTTCTTC. Translating it yields CSADPGLAAYNEQFF.